The T cell receptor (beta chain) described here comes from a study of T cell responses to AZD1222 COVID-19 vaccine. Overall study findings and caveats: Among those given AZD1222, only five or six were seropositive at baseline. Rises in breadth and depth of Spike-specific TCRs came after two AZD1222 doses. Repertoires were obtained only post-peak T cell response.

This CDR3 has 15 amino acids. In germline, CDR1 is SGHTA, CDR2 FQGTGA. V lost 4 bases and J lost 1, with 13 bases in between. This table comes from immunoSEQ multiplex PCR, and its TCRdb copy is limited to in-frame clones, with some not included. The sample yields about 150,000 clones, 90% seen once. Comment on this clone: Its target is unknown.

The chain employs TRBV7-3 and TRBJ2-5; D unclear. Sequenced material: peripheral blood, taken 28 days after the second AZD1222 dose. This TCR was sampled from an adult who received the AZD1222 COVID-19 vaccine. The CDR3, as DNA: TGTGCCAGCAGCTCGACTTCTAGTACCCAAGAGACCCAGTACTTC. Its protein is CASSSTSSTQETQYF.